These 15 T cell receptor beta chains share one sample of origin, sequenced in a study of blood T cells in healthy people across ages. Primers used in a second PCR of roughly 6 to 12 cycles were a sample-barcoded 5' primer and a J-beta primer mix. TCRdb used MiXCR to reprocess the 5' RACE reads, holding one entry per CDR3 protein. The sample lists roughly 1.4 million distinct CDR3 sequences, approximately 60% occurring once. Sequenced material: blood. These receptors all stem from a young man in good health.

This rearrangement joins TRBV15 to TRBJ1-6, with 7 positions matching TRBD1. The CDR3 runs 15 residues. Germline loops: CDR1 LNHNV, CDR2 YYDKDF (reference sequence). Trimming at V came to 2 bases and at J to 10 bases, leaving 8 bases not matched to a gene. The CDR3 region is CATSRWDSTKSPLHF. In nucleotides, the CDR3 is TGTGCCACCAGCAGATGGGACAGCACAAAATCACCCCTCCACTTT. The entire variable domain, with the rest obtained from reference TRBV15 and TRBJ1-6, is as follows: DAMVIQNPRYQVTQFGKPVTLSCSQTLNHNVMYWYQQKSSQAPKLLFHYYDKDFNNEADTPDNFQSRRPNTSFCFLDIRSPGLGDTAMYLCATSRWDSTKSPLHFGNGTRLTVT.

This clonotype has a handful of counts. The chain recombines TRBV29-1 with TRBJ2-6; D might be TRBD1 (6 bases). The CDR3 extends over 16 amino acids. Germline V gene data show CDR1 as SQVTM and CDR2 as ANQGSEA. Trimming cost V 2 bases and J 4 bases, with 15 bases left between them. CDR3 loop: CSVEFQQGLGANVLTF. The CDR3, as DNA: TGCAGCGTTGAATTCCAACAGGGTTTGGGGGCCAACGTCCTGACTTTC. The full variable domain, in which reference TRBV29-1 and TRBJ2-6 provide the parts outside the CDR3, is SAVISQKPSRDICQRGTSLTIQCQVDSQVTMMFWYRQQPGQSLTLIATANQGSEATYESGFVIDKFPISRPNLTFSTLTVSNMSPEDSSIYLCSVEFQQGLGANVLTFGAGSRLTVL.

The table lists this clonotype with a count of one. The rearrangement links TRBV7-2 to TRBJ2-3; TRBD2 is a possible D gene (5 bases). Between the trimmed V and J ends, which lost 8 bases and 0 bases, there was a span of 12 bases. The length of the CDR3 is 14 residues. In germline, CDR1 is SGHTA, CDR2 FQGNSA. The CDR3 here is CASLADLSTDTQYF. DNA of the CDR3: TGTGCCAGCCTAGCAGATCTAAGCACAGATACGCAGTATTTT.

This chain links TRBV6-1 with TRBJ1-5; D not certain. The CDR3 runs to 14 residues. The germline gives CDR1 MNHNS, CDR2 SASEGT. Trimming took 8 bases from V and 6 from J, leaving 17 bases between them. The CDR3 sequence is CASSGVQMVQPQHF. Written as DNA, the CDR3 is TGTGCCAGCTCTGGAGTCCAAATGGTTCAGCCCCAGCATTTT.

The chain couples TRBV20-1 to TRBJ2-7, with D tentatively TRBD1 or TRBD2 (5 bases each). CDR1 is DFQATT, CDR2 SNEGSKA, per germline (reference sequence). V was pared by 4 bases and J by 3 bases, with 10 bases between. This CDR3 spans 12 amino acids. The CDR3 DNA sequence: TGCAGTGCTACAAGGGACGGCTACGAGCAGTACTTC. It yields the protein CSATRDGYEQYF.

V and J are TRBV12-3 or TRBV12-4 and TRBJ2-1; 9 positions match TRBD2. V shed 3 bases, J shed 4 bases, and the junction held 13 bases outside the gene matches. The CDR3 extends over 18 amino acids. CDR3 nucleotides: TGTGCCAGCAGTTTGACTTCCCTAGCGGGACTTTCATACAATGAGCAGTTCTTC. As protein: CASSLTSLAGLSYNEQFF.

Only one count was recorded for this clonotype. The V and J genes are TRBV4-3 and TRBJ1-6; 7 bases fit TRBD1. The CDR3 has 16 amino acids. Germline CDR1 and CDR2: LGHNA and YSLEER. V lost 1 base to trimming and J lost 3 bases; unmatched junction nucleotides: 3. CDR3 loop: CASSQAGTDYNSPLHF. The CDR3 DNA is TGCGCCAGCAGCCAAGCTGGGACAGACTATAATTCACCCCTCCACTTT.

This clonotype was seen at least ten times. This chain connects TRBV6-5 to TRBJ2-2; 9 bases align to TRBD1. From germline, CDR1 is MNHEY and CDR2 SVGAGI. Trimming took 4 bases from V and 4 from J; bases not matched to a gene: 4. There are 15 residues in the CDR3. Here the CDR3 reads CASSLGTGSTGELFF. The CDR3 region has the DNA TGTGCCAGCAGTTTGGGGACAGGGAGCACCGGGGAGCTGTTTTTT.

The rearrangement links TRBV7-9 to TRBJ2-7; 7 bases match TRBD2. Germline V lookup: CDR1 SEHNR, CDR2 FQNEAQ (reference sequence). This CDR3 has 15 residues. The J segment lost 4 bases and the V segment lost 4 bases, leaving 10 bases of the junction unmatched. CDR3 sequence reads: CASSSFTSDAYEQYF. In DNA, the CDR3 is TGTGCCAGCAGCTCATTTACTAGCGACGCGTACGAGCAGTACTTC.

The chain carries TRBV20-1 and TRBJ1-5; 7 bases agree with TRBD1. The germline CDR1 and CDR2 sequences are DFQATT and SNEGSKA (reference sequence). The CDR3 loop spans 15 amino acids. Trimming at V came to 1 base and at J to 4 bases, leaving 7 bases not matched to a gene. The CDR3 sequence is CSARGEGAWNQPQHF. The CDR3 nucleotides read TGCAGTGCTAGAGGAGAGGGGGCATGGAATCAGCCCCAGCATTTT.

This clonotype was observed a handful of times. The gene calls are TRBV7-9 and TRBJ1-2; D remains ambiguous. The CDR3 has 13 residues. Trimming left V 1 base short and J 5 bases short, with 8 bases between. Per the germline V gene, CDR1 is SEHNR and CDR2 is FQNEAQ (reference sequence). CDR3 nucleotide sequence: TGTGCCAGCAGCTTAGAACACGAGTATGGCTACACCTTC. Protein sequence: CASSLEHEYGYTF. Together with reference TRBV7-9 and TRBJ1-2, the CDR3 gives the full variable domain: DTGVSQNPRHKITKRGQNVTFRCDPISEHNRLYWYRQTLGQGPEFLTYFQNEAQLEKSRLLSDRFSAERPKGSFSTLEIQRTEQGDSAMYLCASSLEHEYGYTFGSGTRLTVV.

J is TRBJ1-4 and V is TRBV9; 8 nucleotides align to TRBD1. Germline loops: CDR1 SGDLS, CDR2 YYNGEE. The CDR3 covers 14 residues. V shed 4 bases, J shed 8 bases, and the junction held 7 bases outside the gene matches. The CDR3 is CASSTRGDREKLFF. The CDR3 region has the DNA TGTGCCAGCAGCACTAGGGGGGACAGGGAAAAACTGTTTTTT.

The chain couples TRBV6-5 to TRBJ2-7; tentatively, D is TRBD1 (6 bases). The CDR3 is 15 residues long. Trimming cost V 6 bases and J 3 bases, with 18 bases left between them. The germline gives CDR1 MNHEY, CDR2 SVGAGI. This CDR3 reads CASRTLRQGNYEQYF. In DNA form, the CDR3 reads TGTGCCAGCAGAACCCTTCGCCAGGGGAACTACGAGCAGTACTTC.

The chain uses TRBV7-2 and TRBJ2-3; D is unclear. The CDR3 is 16 amino acids. Per germline, CDR1 SGHTA and CDR2 FQGNSA. V was cut by 2 bases and J by 0 bases, with 12 bases left in between. The CDR3 DNA reads as TGTGCCAGCAGCTTATATGGGAAAATTAGCACAGATACGCAGTATTTT. Protein: CASSLYGKISTDTQYF.

V usage is TRBV4-2 and J usage is TRBJ2-5, with 9 bases lining up with TRBD2. The ends lost 1 base at V and 5 bases at J; junction bases unmatched: 5. The CDR3 length is 15 residues. CDR1 and CDR2 (germline): LGHNA, YNFKEQ. The DNA for the CDR3 is TGTGCCAGCAGCCAAGGGACTAGCGTCAAGGAGACCCAGTACTTC. This translates into CASSQGTSVKETQYF.